A single sample is the source of the 3 T cell receptor beta chains below, sequenced in a study of cytomegalovirus exposure and HLA in healthy donors. PCR used 60 Vbeta primers and 13 Jbeta primers. Clones were read by immunoSEQ multiplex PCR, and TCRdb kept only the in-frame ones, dropping some. The data show about 130,000 clones, with roughly four fifths seen just once and over 3% held by the top ten. Sequenced material: PBMCs. These receptors were obtained from a woman aged 40 to 49 in good health and CMV-seropositive.

This chain connects TRBV19 to TRBJ1-5; D unclear. The length of the CDR3 is 13 residues. The V gene lost 7 bases and the J gene lost 10 bases, with 17 bases spanning the gap. Germline CDR1 reads LNHDA; CDR2 reads SQIVND (reference sequence). CDR3: CASTDGIPLPQHF. Here the CDR3 DNA reads TGTGCCAGTACCGACGGGATCCCTCTACCCCAGCATTTT.

The chain uses TRBV10-2 and TRBJ2-2; 8 bases are a match to TRBD1. Trimming removed 10 bases from V and 6 bases from J; junction bases left unmatched: 7. CDR1 is WSHSY and CDR2 is SAAADI in the germline V gene. The CDR3 runs to 13 residues. The CDR3 loop is CATLDREAGELFF. CDR3 nucleotide sequence: TGCGCCACCTTGGACAGGGAGGCCGGGGAGCTGTTTTTT.

The gene calls are TRBV2 and TRBJ2-7; 12 bases are a match to TRBD1. The V gene end was trimmed by 6 bases and the J gene end by 5 bases; junction bases not matched to a gene: 11. This CDR3 is 16 amino acids long. From germline, CDR1 is SNHLY and CDR2 FYNNEI. The CDR3 DNA reads as TGTGCCAGCAGGTCAGGGGGACAGGGGGCGGTTAACGAGCAGTACTTC. Translation gives CASRSGGQGAVNEQYF.